This T cell receptor (beta chain) was recovered during a study of cytomegalovirus exposure and HLA in healthy donors. Study details: Early released data comprised around 85 million unique TCRs from HLA-typed donors.

With 0 bases removed from V and 4 bases from J, the gap between germline ends came to 13 bases. Germline CDR1 is SGHKS and CDR2 is YYEKEE (reference sequence). This CDR3 has 15 residues. Both 60 Vbeta primers and 13 Jbeta primers went into the PCR. Sequencing was performed with immunoSEQ multiplex PCR; in TCRdb, only in-frame clones are kept and a portion is missing. Here the sample spans some 130,000 clones, 82% being singletons. The chain is built from TRBV5-5 and TRBJ1-1; the D is unclear. The source of this sequence is a woman in her forties or fifties in good health and CMV-seropositive. Sequenced: PBMCs. The DNA of the CDR3 is TGTGCCAGCAGCTTGGCAGTCACTAGGACCACTGAAGCTTTCTTT. Protein sequence: CASSLAVTRTTEAFF. Supplemented by reference TRBV5-5 and TRBJ1-1, the full variable domain reads DAGVTQSPTHLIKTRGQQVTLRCSPISGHKSVSWYQQVLGQGPQFIFQYYEKEERGRGNFPDRFSARQFPNYSSELNVNALLLGDSALYLCASSLAVTRTTEAFFGQGTRLTVV.